A single sample gave rise to the 17 T cell receptor beta chains below, sequenced in a study of cytomegalovirus exposure and HLA in healthy donors. Profiling relied on immunoSEQ multiplex PCR, and the TCRdb table lists in-frame clones only, not all of them. The sample records about 240,000 clones, more than 75% being singletons. Sample: PBMCs. The receptors derive from a man aged 18 to 30 in good health and CMV-seronegative.

The V gene is TRBV15, the J gene TRBJ2-2; D possibly corresponds to TRBD1 (6 bases). V lost 2 bases and J lost 2, with 9 bases in between. The germline gives CDR1 LNHNV, CDR2 YYDKDF (reference sequence). The CDR3 spans 15 residues. The chain's CDR3 is CATSRFRGNTGELFF. The CDR3 region has the DNA TGTGCCACCAGCAGATTCAGGGGAAACACCGGGGAGCTGTTTTTT. Based on the CDR3 plus reference TRBV15 and TRBJ2-2, the full variable domain is DAMVIQNPRYQVTQFGKPVTLSCSQTLNHNVMYWYQQKSSQAPKLLFHYYDKDFNNEADTPDNFQSRRPNTSFCFLDIRSPGLGDTAMYLCATSRFRGNTGELFFGEGSRLTVL.

The chain combines TRBV28 with TRBJ2-2; the match to TRBD1 covers 10 bases. The CDR3 has 19 amino acids. J was trimmed by 3 bases and V by 6 bases; bases with no gene match: 16. The germline V gene encodes CDR1 MDHEN and CDR2 SYDVKM. CDR3 protein: CASSGTISGTGVDTGELFF. Here the CDR3 DNA reads TGTGCCAGCAGCGGAACGATATCTGGGACAGGGGTCGACACCGGGGAGCTGTTTTTT.

This rearrangement joins TRBV4-1 to TRBJ2-7; the match to TRBD2 covers 14 bases. The germline gives CDR1 MGHRA, CDR2 YSYEKL. The CDR3 spans 15 residues. Trimming at V came to 4 bases and at J to 6 bases, leaving 5 bases not matched to a gene. The CDR3 loop reads CASSRTTSGRVEQYF. The CDR3 DNA is TGCGCCAGCAGCCGGACGACTAGCGGGAGGGTCGAGCAGTACTTC.

This clone was counted a few times. The chain carries TRBV18 and TRBJ1-2; 11 nucleotides match TRBD1. The CDR3 is 14 residues long. J was trimmed by 8 bases and V by 4 bases; bases with no gene match: 6. From germline, CDR1 is KGHSH and CDR2 LQKENI. The CDR3 nucleotides are TGTGCCAGCTCACAGGGACAGGGGGGTCACGGCTACACCTTC. Its translation: CASSQGQGGHGYTF.

This chain links TRBV29-1 with TRBJ2-1, with TRBD1 identical over 8 bases. V lost 6 bases to trimming and J lost 1 base; unmatched junction nucleotides: 26. Germline V CDR1 and CDR2: SQVTM, ANQGSEA. The CDR3 sequence is 21 residues long. The CDR3 DNA sequence: TGCAGCGTGGACCGGGACAGGCCATCGTCGTTTTTACGGTGGTCCTACAATGAGCAGTTCTTC. Residues: CSVDRDRPSSFLRWSYNEQFF.

The CDR3 nucleotides are TGTGCCAGCAGCCCAACAGGGGGCAACTATGGCTACACCTTC. This translates into CASSPTGGNYGYTF. The chain joins TRBV7-2 to TRBJ1-2, with TRBD1 matching 9 bases. CDR3 size: 14 residues. Unmatched junction bases numbered 3, after V lost 5 bases and J lost 2 bases. Germline CDR1 and CDR2: SGHTA and FQGNSA.

The V call is TRBV18, the J call TRBJ1-4, with no clear D. In germline, CDR1 is KGHSH, CDR2 LQKENI. Trimming pared 4 bases from V and 6 bases from J, leaving 15 bases between. There are 15 residues in the CDR3. The CDR3 loop is CASSLSFGEDEKLFF. In nucleotides, the CDR3 is TGTGCCAGCTCACTTTCTTTTGGGGAGGATGAAAAACTGTTTTTT.

This clone was recorded only once. The chain employs TRBV6-6 and TRBJ2-7, with D maybe TRBD2 (5 bases). The CDR3 is made up of 13 amino acids. V lost 2 bases to trimming and J lost 6 bases, with 11 bases between them. Germline-derived CDR1 and CDR2 are MNHNY and SVGAGI (reference sequence). CDR3: CASSYPWAGEQYF. The CDR3 nucleotides read TGTGCCAGCAGTTACCCGTGGGCGGGCGAGCAGTACTTC.

In its sample, this clone was seen once. The rearrangement joins TRBV5-1 to TRBJ2-1, with no clear D. The CDR3 runs 13 residues. Germline values: CDR1 SGHRS, CDR2 YFSETQ. V shed 0 bases and J shed 5 bases, with 6 bases lying between them. As DNA, the CDR3 is TGCGCCAGCAGCTTGGGCGCAAACAATGAGCAGTTCTTC. This translates into CASSLGANNEQFF.

This clone was seen more than once but under ten times. This chain links TRBV15 with TRBJ1-6, with a possible D match to TRBD1 (5 bases). Germline values: CDR1 LNHNV, CDR2 YYDKDF (reference sequence). The V gene lost 0 bases and the J gene lost 9 bases, with 12 bases spanning the gap. This CDR3 spans 15 amino acids. As DNA, the CDR3 is TGTGCCACCAGCAGAGAGAGTCCTAGGGGTTCACCCCTCCACTTT. Translated, it gives CATSRESPRGSPLHF.

This clone has a handful of counts. The chain uses TRBV5-4 and TRBJ2-1, with 7 bases aligning to TRBD2. Germline assignment: CDR1 SGHNT and CDR2 YYREEE (reference sequence). The CDR3 consists of 14 residues. V lost 3 bases, J lost 5 bases, and 5 bases stayed unmatched. This CDR3 reads CASSSTTSDNEQFF. The CDR3 bases are TGTGCCAGCAGCTCCACAACTAGCGACAATGAGCAGTTCTTC.

The chain recombines TRBV6-1 with TRBJ2-6, with D uncertain. The CDR3 extends over 14 amino acids. Germline loops: CDR1 MNHNS, CDR2 SASEGT. With 0 bases removed from V and 3 bases from J, the gap between germline ends came to 3 bases. Here the CDR3 DNA reads TGTGCCAGCAGTGAAGCGCGTGGGGCCAACGTCCTGACTTTC. As protein: CASSEARGANVLTF.

The CDR3 loop is CASIRGGSYEQYF. The CDR3 DNA reads TGTGCCAGCATCCGGGGGGGCTCCTACGAGCAGTACTTC. The gene calls are TRBV5-8 and TRBJ2-7, with 8 bases matching TRBD2. In germline, CDR1 is SGHTS, CDR2 YDEGEE. The CDR3 spans 13 residues. The trim removed 6 bases at V and 0 bases at J, leaving 2 bases unmatched.

This clone was recorded a few times. The chain is built from TRBV9 and TRBJ1-6; TRBD1 might be the D (5 bases). The CDR3 has 15 residues. CDR1 is SGDLS, CDR2 YYNGEE, per germline. Trimming took 0 bases from V and 15 from J, leaving 19 bases between them. The CDR3 here is CASSVDGGYRVLLHF. CDR3 DNA sequence: TGTGCCAGCAGCGTAGACGGGGGTTACCGGGTCCTCCTCCACTTT.

The V call is TRBV28, the J call TRBJ1-2; D is possibly TRBD1 (6 bases). Germline-derived CDR1 and CDR2 are MDHEN and SYDVKM. The ends were cut back, 2 bases at V and 7 bases at J, with 14 bases in the middle. The CDR3 is made up of 14 amino acids. The CDR3 DNA reads TGTGCCAGCAGTTTAAAGACCAACAGGGTTGGCTACACCTTC. It translates to CASSLKTNRVGYTF.

V is TRBV7-9 and J is TRBJ2-5, with 7 bases aligning to TRBD1. The CDR3 length is 12 residues. The V and J ends lost 5 bases and 3 bases, in that order; junction bases with no gene match: 0. CDR1 and CDR2 (germline): SEHNR, FQNEAQ (reference sequence). The CDR3 DNA is TGTGCCAGCAGCGGACAGGAAGAGACCCAGTACTTC. Amino acid sequence: CASSGQEETQYF. The whole variable domain, remainder taken from reference TRBV7-9 and TRBJ2-5, is DTGVSQNPRHKITKRGQNVTFRCDPISEHNRLYWYRQTLGQGPEFLTYFQNEAQLEKSRLLSDRFSAERPKGSFSTLEIQRTEQGDSAMYLCASSGQEETQYFGPGTRLLVL.

The chain carries TRBV6-6 and TRBJ2-2; D unclear. CDR1 is MNHNY and CDR2 is SVGAGI in the germline V gene (reference sequence). V was cut by 8 bases and J by 6 bases, with 22 bases left in between. This CDR3 is built from 16 residues. CDR3 region: CASPPQASKSAGELFF. CDR3 DNA sequence: TGTGCCAGCCCCCCCCAAGCTAGTAAGAGCGCCGGGGAGCTGTTTTTT.